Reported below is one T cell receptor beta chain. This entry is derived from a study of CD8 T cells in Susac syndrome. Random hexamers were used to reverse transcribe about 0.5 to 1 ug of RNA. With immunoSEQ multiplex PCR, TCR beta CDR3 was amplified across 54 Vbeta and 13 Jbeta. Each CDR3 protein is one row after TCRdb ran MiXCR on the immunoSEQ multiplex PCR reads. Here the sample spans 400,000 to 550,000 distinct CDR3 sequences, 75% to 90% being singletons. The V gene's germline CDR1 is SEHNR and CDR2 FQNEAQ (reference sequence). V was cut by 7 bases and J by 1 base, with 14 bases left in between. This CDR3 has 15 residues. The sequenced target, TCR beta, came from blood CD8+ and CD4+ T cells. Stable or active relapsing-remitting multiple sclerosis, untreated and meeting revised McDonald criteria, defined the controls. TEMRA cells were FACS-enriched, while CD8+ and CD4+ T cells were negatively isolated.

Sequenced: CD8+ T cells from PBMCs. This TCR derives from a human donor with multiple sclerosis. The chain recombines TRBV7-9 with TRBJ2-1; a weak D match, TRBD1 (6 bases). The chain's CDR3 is CASNLPGQSYNEQFF. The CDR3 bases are TGTGCCAGCAACCTACCGGGACAATCCTACAATGAGCAGTTCTTC.